This note documents a single T cell receptor (beta chain) sequence. This specimen belongs to a study of blood T cell repertoires in COVID-19. Study-level information: From T cells, B-cell-depleted T cells, or PBMCs came the material, which was cDNA or gDNA.

The protocol was immunoSEQ multiplex PCR, while the TCRdb copy is restricted to in-frame clones and leaves out a portion. The sample lists 95,000 to 150,000 clones, 80% occurring once. Material: peripheral blood. The source is a man aged 60 to 69 with active or convalescent COVID-19.

DNA of the CDR3: TGTGCCATCAGAGATTTGCGGGATTCTGAAGCTTTCTTT. Protein: CAIRDLRDSEAFF. V usage is TRBV10-3 and J usage is TRBJ1-1, with D hard to call. This CDR3 region has 13 residues. The V end lost 6 bases, the J end lost 6 bases, and 14 bases lay between the germline ends. Looked up from germline, CDR1 is ENHRY and CDR2 is SYGVKD.